One sample yielded the 16 T cell receptor beta chains listed below, sequenced in a study of neurological immune-mediated disorders. In TCRdb, the 5' RACE reads were re-called with MiXCR into one record per CDR3 protein. The data hold around 69,000 distinct CDR3 sequences, with 4.5% observed a single time. Sequenced material: PBMCs. Receptors were obtained from a man between 25 and 39 years old with multiple sclerosis.

This clonotype was counted a few times. The CDR3 spells CASSISGGATDTQYF. The CDR3 DNA follows: TGTGCCAGCAGCATAAGCGGGGGGGCCACAGATACGCAGTATTTT. The chain joins TRBV12-3 or TRBV12-4 to TRBJ2-3, with 10 bases aligning to TRBD2. This CDR3 comprises 15 residues. The ends lost 6 bases at V and 2 bases at J; junction bases unmatched: 5.

At least ten counts were recorded for this clonotype. CDR3 sequence (DNA): TGCAGTGCTAGAGATCTAAGGAGGGGGATTGAAGCTTTCTTT. Translation: CSARDLRRGIEAFF. The chain links TRBV20-1 to TRBJ1-1; a weak D match, TRBD1 (6 bases). In germline, CDR1 is DFQATT, CDR2 SNEGSKA (reference sequence). This CDR3 spans 14 amino acids. Trimming cost V 0 bases and J 7 bases, with 15 bases left between them.

This clonotype was seen repeatedly, ten times or more. This chain uses TRBV27 with TRBJ1-1; D might be TRBD1 (5 bases). Trimming removed 4 bases at V and 0 bases at J, with 12 bases between. Per the germline V gene, CDR1 is MNHEY and CDR2 is SMNVEV (reference sequence). The CDR3 is 15 amino acids. This chain's CDR3 is CASSSQGWMNTEAFF. In DNA form, the CDR3 reads TGTGCCAGCAGTTCCCAGGGATGGATGAACACTGAAGCTTTCTTT.

The table lists this clonotype with many counts. This chain uses TRBV6-6 with TRBJ1-1; 10 positions agree with TRBD1. CDR1 MNHNY and CDR2 SVGAGI come from the germline V gene (reference sequence). V was clipped by 2 bases and J by 5 bases; unmatched bases: 5. This CDR3 comprises 15 residues. The CDR3 is CASSYLGQGITEAFF. The CDR3 DNA follows: TGTGCCAGCAGTTACCTGGGACAGGGGATTACTGAAGCTTTCTTT.

The chain has TRBV6-5 and TRBJ2-1, with unresolved D. The CDR3 is 17 residues long. V was pared by 0 bases and J by 4 bases, with 16 bases between. CDR1 MNHEY and CDR2 SVGAGI come from the germline V gene. For the CDR3, the DNA is TGTGCCAGCAGTTACTCGATGGGTGCAGGCAGGTACAATGAGCAGTTCTTC. This sequence encodes CASSYSMGAGRYNEQFF.

Many counts were recorded for this clonotype. J is TRBJ2-2 and V is TRBV5-1; unclear D gene. V lost 4 bases and J 8 bases, leaving 6 bases between the germline ends. Germline CDR1 reads SGHRS; CDR2 reads YFSETQ. The CDR3 sequence is 11 residues long. For the CDR3, the DNA is TGCGCCAGCAGCCCCGGGGGGGAGCTGTTTTTT. It encodes CASSPGGELFF.

This clonotype appeared many times. This chain links TRBV3-1 with TRBJ1-1, with D tentatively TRBD1 (5 bases). There are 18 residues in the CDR3. Germline V gives CDR1 LGHDT, CDR2 YNNKEL (reference sequence). Trimming pared 3 bases from V and 4 bases from J, leaving 24 bases between. CDR3 nucleotide sequence: TGTGCCAGCAGCCACCCCTTTTCGCCCGGTGGTAGGGGCACTGAAGCTTTCTTT. Amino acids: CASSHPFSPGGRGTEAFF.

This clonotype was seen at least ten times. The V gene is TRBV7-3, the J gene TRBJ1-1; D is undetermined. The ends were cut back, 1 base at V and 5 bases at J, with 8 bases in the middle. The CDR3 is 13 amino acids. Germline CDR1 reads SGHTA; CDR2 reads FQGTGA. CDR3 in amino acids: CASSLIAGTEAFF. The CDR3 DNA is TGTGCCAGCAGCTTAATTGCGGGGACTGAAGCTTTCTTT.

The gene calls are TRBV6-5 and TRBJ2-7; D not resolved. Trimming removed 6 bases at V and 7 bases at J, with 16 bases between. Germline CDR1 MNHEY, CDR2 SVGAGI. This CDR3 region has 13 residues. CDR3 nucleotide sequence: TGTGCCAGCAGAGATAAAACTTTTGGGGAGCAGTACGTC. As protein: CASRDKTFGEQYV.

This clonotype appeared many times. The J gene is TRBJ1-1, the V gene TRBV7-9, with D possibly TRBD1 on 5 matching bases. Germline V CDR1 and CDR2: SEHNR, FQNEAQ (reference sequence). There are 15 residues in the CDR3. V lost 0 bases and J lost 4, with 12 bases in between. The CDR3 nucleotides are TGTGCCAGCAGCTTAGCGGGGGGTGCGGGCACTGAAGCTTTCTTT. This sequence encodes CASSLAGGAGTEAFF.

There are many counts of this clonotype. This rearrangement joins TRBV10-3 to TRBJ2-2, with TRBD1 matching over 7 bases. Germline CDR1 reads ENHRY; CDR2 reads SYGVKD. The CDR3 contains 15 residues. Trimming took 6 bases from V and 0 from J; bases not matched to a gene: 4. CDR3 residues: CAIRRTGTNTGELFF. The CDR3 bases are TGTGCCATCAGAAGGACAGGCACGAACACCGGGGAGCTGTTTTTT.

The V gene is TRBV21-1, the J gene TRBJ1-1. TRBV21-1 is given as a pseudogene. The CDR3 totals 12 residues. The CDR3 is CASSPRGAEAFF. CDR3 DNA sequence: TGTGCCAGCAGCCCGCGGGGAGCTGAAGCTTTCTTT.

This clonotype was seen ten or more times. This chain links TRBV5-1 with TRBJ1-1; the D is unclear. This CDR3 contains 13 residues. CDR1 SGHRS and CDR2 YFSETQ come from the germline V gene. V was trimmed by 3 bases and J by 3 bases, leaving 9 bases between them. The CDR3 DNA reads as TGCGCCAGCAGCTCAGTCTACCACACTGAAGCTTTCTTT. Protein product: CASSSVYHTEAFF.

This clonotype was seen repeatedly, ten times or more. CDR3 sequence reads: CSARDPGAPYEQYF. CDR3 coding DNA: TGCAGTGCTAGAGATCCCGGGGCCCCCTACGAGCAGTACTTC. The rearrangement links TRBV20-1 to TRBJ2-7, with D possibly being TRBD1 or TRBD2 (5 bases each). The CDR3 covers 14 residues. The germline V and J ends were trimmed by 0 bases and 2 bases, with 11 bases remaining between them. CDR1 and CDR2 from the germline V gene are DFQATT and SNEGSKA (reference sequence).

This clonotype came up many times. CDR3 sequence (DNA): TGTGCCAGCAGCCAAGCCCCTTACCAAGAGACCCAGTACTTC. Translation: CASSQAPYQETQYF. V usage is TRBV3-1 and J usage is TRBJ2-5, with D unresolved. This CDR3 region has 14 residues. Trimming cost V 1 base and J 0 bases, with 6 bases left between them. From germline, CDR1 is LGHDT and CDR2 YNNKEL (reference sequence).

This clonotype has at least ten counts. The rearrangement links TRBV7-6 to TRBJ2-1; unclear D gene. CDR1 SGHVS and CDR2 FNYEAQ come from the germline V gene. The germline V and J ends were trimmed by 0 bases and 2 bases, with 8 bases remaining between them. The CDR3 spans 15 residues. Here the CDR3 reads CASSLATAAYNEQFF. DNA for the CDR3: TGTGCCAGCAGCTTAGCGACGGCCGCCTACAATGAGCAGTTCTTC.